These T cell receptor beta chains were read from a single sample in a study of blood T cell repertoires in COVID-19. Only in-frame clones appear in the TCRdb table, and some are missing; sequencing was by immunoSEQ multiplex PCR. This sample has some 300,000 clones, with 88% found just once. Sequences were obtained from PBMCs or T cells enriched from blood (not recorded which). These receptors were taken from a woman in her sixties in a cohort exposed to, infected with or recovered from COVID-19 (not recorded which). Both conserved end residues are part of each CDR3. D genes are given only for firm matches. Where a row states a size, it is once, few, many or the class of an expanded clone; other rows omit it.

V gene,clone size,D gene,J gene,CDR3 DNA,CDR3 protein
TRBV9,.,TRBD2,TRBJ2-1,TGTGCCAGCAGCGAGACTAGCGGGAGGGTCCTTTACAATGAGCAGTTCTTC,CASSETSGRVLYNEQFF
TRBV10-3,.,TRBD1,TRBJ1-2,TGTGCCATCAGTGAGTCTCGACAGGGGGCGGATGGCTACACCTTC,CAISESRQGADGYTF
TRBV28,.,TRBD1,TRBJ1-4,TGTGCCAGCAGTTTCAGGACAGGAAATGAAAAACTGTTTTTT,CASSFRTGNEKLFF
TRBV7-8,few,TRBD1,TRBJ1-5,TGTGCCAGCAGCCCGCGGGACAGGGGGTACGTTGGCAATCAGCCCCAGCATTTT,CASSPRDRGYVGNQPQHF
TRBV7-3,.,.,TRBJ2-1,TGTGCCAGCAGCCCACAGGAGAGCTCCTACAATGAGCAGTTCTTC,CASSPQESSYNEQFF
TRBV2,.,TRBD1,TRBJ1-1,TGTGCCAGCACCGAGAACAGGGGAACTGAAGCTTTCTTT,CASTENRGTEAFF
TRBV19,.,TRBD2,TRBJ2-3,TGTGCCAGTAGTACGCGGACTAGCGGGAGAATGGCAGATACGCAGTATTTT,CASSTRTSGRMADTQYF
TRBV5-1,.,.,TRBJ1-3,TGCGCCAGCAGCAAGGACAGATTCTCTGGAAACACCATATATTTT,CASSKDRFSGNTIYF
TRBV11-2,many,.,TRBJ2-7,TGTGCCAGCAGCTTAGAATTCGCTAGTGGATACTACGAGCAGTACTTC,CASSLEFASGYYEQYF
TRBV7-9,once,.,TRBJ1-1,TGTGCCAGCATCCTCGTCCAGGGGAGGAACACTGAAGCTTTCTTT,CASILVQGRNTEAFF
TRBV28,.,TRBD1,TRBJ1-1,TGTGCCAGCAGTCCGCCTAAGGGGGCGGACACTGAAGCTTTCTTT,CASSPPKGADTEAFF
TRBV11-2,.,TRBD2,TRBJ2-5,TGTGCCAGCAGCTTAAGGCTCCAACTAGCGGGAGAGGGGGAGACCCAGTACTTC,CASSLRLQLAGEGETQYF
TRBV4-1,.,TRBD1,TRBJ2-7,TGCGCCAGCAGCCAAGTCCAGACAGGGTTTAACTCCTACGAGCAGTACTTC,CASSQVQTGFNSYEQYF
TRBV28,.,.,TRBJ2-7,TGTGCCAGCAATCCTTCAAGGGGGGGGCAGGGGATCTTTTGGTACGAGCAGTACTTC,CASNPSRGGQGIFWYEQYF
TRBV27,.,TRBD1,TRBJ2-7,TGTGCCAGCAGTTTTAACAGGGGGCTGTTCTACGAGCAGTACTTC,CASSFNRGLFYEQYF
TRBV7-3,.,TRBD1,TRBJ1-1,TGTGCCAGCAGCTTAACCCCAGGGGGCTGGAACACTGAAGCTTTCTTT,CASSLTPGGWNTEAFF
TRBV28,.,.,TRBJ1-1,TGTGCCAGCAGGACGACAGTCACTGAAGCTTTCTTT,CASRTTVTEAFF
TRBV2,.,TRBD2,TRBJ2-7,TGTGCCAGCCCCCCTAGCGGGACGTTTGGGCAGTACTTC,CASPPSGTFGQYF
TRBV4-1,.,TRBD2,TRBJ2-7,TGCGCCAGCAGCCAAGATACGAGCGGGAGGGCCTCCTACGAGCAGTACTTC,CASSQDTSGRASYEQYF
TRBV30,.,.,TRBJ2-2,TGTGCCTGGAGCGCGAGTATCGGGGAGCTGTTTTTT,CAWSASIGELFF
TRBV5-1,.,.,TRBJ2-1,TGCGCCAGCAGCTTGGCTGGGACTTACAATGAGCAGTTCTTC,CASSLAGTYNEQFF
TRBV7-2,.,.,TRBJ2-1,TGTGCCAGCAGCTTAGGTTGGTCTAGCGCTTACAATGAGCAGTTCTTC,CASSLGWSSAYNEQFF
TRBV19,few,TRBD1,TRBJ1-2,TGTGCCAGTAAGGGGGACAGGGCCCGCTATGGCTACACCTTC,CASKGDRARYGYTF
TRBV5-1,.,TRBD1,TRBJ2-7,TGCGCCAGCAGCAAGACAGGGTATTCCTACGAGCAGTACTTC,CASSKTGYSYEQYF
TRBV28,once,.,TRBJ2-7,TGTGCCAGCAGTTTGGATACAGTCGAGCAGTACTTC,CASSLDTVEQYF